The 2 T cell receptor beta chains given below trace back to one sample, sequenced in a study of OX40 agonist ivuxolimab in advanced cancers. This table comes from immunoSEQ multiplex PCR, and its TCRdb copy is limited to in-frame clones, with some not included. The sample consists of tens of thousands of clones, approximately 80% of them appearing once. The specimen comprised CD4+ or CD8+ T cells sorted from blood, sampled in a trial of the OX40 agonist ivuxolimab. The source of these receptors is an adult with an advanced solid tumor such as melanoma, head and neck, liver or kidney cancer.

The genes are TRBV11-3 and TRBJ2-1, with 10 bases matching TRBD1. CDR3 length: 15 amino acids. Trimming at V came to 2 bases and at J to 5 bases, leaving 3 bases not matched to a gene. Germline CDR1 and CDR2: SGHNT and YENEEA. In nucleotides, the CDR3 is TGTGCCAGCAGCTTAATCGGGACAGGGGACAATGAGCAGTTCTTC. Its protein is CASSLIGTGDNEQFF.

This clone was observed a few times. The chain uses TRBV7-3 and TRBJ1-1; D unclear. Germline loops: CDR1 SGHTA, CDR2 FQGTGA. The ends were cut back, 7 bases at V and 2 bases at J, with 11 bases in the middle. The CDR3 totals 13 residues. The CDR3 region has the DNA TGTGCCAGCACCGAGGAGGGAAACACTGAAGCTTTCTTT. Translation gives CASTEEGNTEAFF.